These 27 T cell receptor beta chains were sequenced from one sample in a study of shared T cell receptors in the human thymus. The table came from immunoSEQ multiplex PCR; TCRdb's copy has only in-frame clones and leaves some out. The sample holds a few hundred thousand clones, 95% seen once. Sequencing used thymocytes. The receptors were sampled from a human donor.

As concerns this clone: Other DNA sequences in the sample encode the same CDR3. The genes are TRBV7-9 and TRBJ1-5; D unclear. The germline gives CDR1 SEHNR, CDR2 FQNEAQ (reference sequence). This CDR3 region has 13 residues. Trimming pared 2 bases from V and 0 bases from J, leaving 2 bases between. The CDR3 sequence: CASSLSSNQPQHF. CDR3 nucleotide sequence: TGTGCCAGCAGCTTATCTAGCAATCAGCCCCAGCATTTT.

J is TRBJ1-2 and V is TRBV12-5; TRBD1 is a possible D gene (5 bases). The ends were cut back, 1 base at V and 3 bases at J, with 15 bases in the middle. Germline values: CDR1 LGHNT, CDR2 FRNRAP. CDR3 length: 16 residues. In nucleotides, the CDR3 is TGTGCTAGTGGTTTGGAAGGGACTGCCGGGGACTATGGCTACACCTTC. Protein: CASGLEGTAGDYGYTF.

Only one count was recorded for this clone. The rearrangement links TRBV6-1 to TRBJ2-1; 9 nucleotides agree with TRBD1. The J segment lost 6 bases and the V segment lost 2 bases, leaving 14 bases of the junction unmatched. In germline, CDR1 is MNHNS, CDR2 SASEGT. The CDR3 length is 18 residues. CDR3 sequence reads: CASSEKGSIETGGNEQFF. In DNA form, the CDR3 reads TGTGCCAGCAGTGAAAAGGGATCTATCGAGACAGGGGGCAATGAGCAGTTCTTC.

V is TRBV12-5 and J is TRBJ2-3; perhaps TRBD1 as D (5 bases). Trimming left V 10 bases short and J 5 bases short, with 13 bases between. The germline gives CDR1 LGHNT, CDR2 FRNRAP. The CDR3 is 12 amino acids. For the CDR3, the DNA is TGTGCTACCACAGGCCAGGGAGATACGCAGTATTTT. Its protein product is CATTGQGDTQYF. Full variable domain (outside the CDR3, taken from reference TRBV12-5 and TRBJ2-3): DARVTQTPRHKVTEMGQEVTMRCQPILGHNTVFWYRQTMMQGLELLAYFRNRAPLDDSGMPKDRFSAEMPDATLATLKIQPSEPRDSAVYFCATTGQGDTQYFGPGTRLTVL.

This chain uses TRBV25-1 with TRBJ2-7; D is perhaps TRBD2 (6 bases). The germline V gene has CDR1 MGHDK and CDR2 SYGVNS. V lost 1 base, J lost 1 base, and 8 bases lay in between. The CDR3 contains 14 residues. In DNA form, the CDR3 reads TGTGCCAGCAGTGAATGGGGAGGTTCCTACGAGCAGTACTTC. It specifies CASSEWGGSYEQYF.

This chain uses TRBV6-4 with TRBJ2-2; 13 bases fit TRBD2. CDR1 is MRHNA, CDR2 SNTAGT, per germline. V gave up 6 bases and J gave up 4 bases; unmatched junction bases: 8. The CDR3 consists of 17 residues. The DNA for the CDR3 is TGTGCCAGCAGACAAACTAGCGGGAGGGGATTCACCGGGGAGCTGTTTTTT. This gives the protein CASRQTSGRGFTGELFF.

CDR3 in DNA: TGTGCCAGCAGCGCCTCCGGGACAGGAGAGGAAGCTTTCTTT. Residues: CASSASGTGEEAFF. V usage is TRBV9 and J usage is TRBJ1-1, with 8 bases that match TRBD1. The CDR3 loop spans 14 amino acids. The V segment lost 3 bases and the J segment 8 bases; nucleotides outside the gene matches: 9. Germline CDR1 SGDLS, CDR2 YYNGEE.

V is TRBV6-1 and J is TRBJ1-1; the match to TRBD1 covers 7 bases. Trimming removed 5 bases from V and 1 base from J; junction bases left unmatched: 4. Germline assignment: CDR1 MNHNS and CDR2 SASEGT. The CDR3 totals 14 residues. CDR3 sequence: CASSQGDRNTEAFF. The CDR3 nucleotides read TGTGCCAGCAGTCAAGGGGACAGGAACACTGAAGCTTTCTTT.

J is TRBJ1-6 and V is TRBV27, with D uncertain. Germline CDR1 and CDR2: MNHEY and SMNVEV (reference sequence). The CDR3 runs to 16 residues. Trimming shortened V by 2 bases and J by 6 bases, and 14 bases separated the two germline ends. CDR3 coding DNA: TGTGCCAGCAGTTTAATAGGTTGGGCCAGTAATTCACCCCTCCACTTT. Its protein product is CASSLIGWASNSPLHF.

The chain couples TRBV6-1 to TRBJ2-5; TRBD2 matches 8 bases. The CDR3 length is 15 residues. Trimming at V came to 10 bases and at J to 1 base, leaving 11 bases not matched to a gene. Germline CDR1 is MNHNS and CDR2 is SASEGT. The DNA for the CDR3 is TGTGCCACCCCGGGGGGGAAACTGGTCCAAGAGACCCAGTACTTC. Translated, it gives CATPGGKLVQETQYF.

The J gene is TRBJ1-4, the V gene TRBV30, with a tentative D call TRBD1 (5 bases). This CDR3 is built from 15 residues. Trimming removed 0 bases from V and 8 bases from J, with 16 bases in between. Germline V gene sequence: CDR1 GTSNPN, CDR2 SVGIG (reference sequence). DNA for the CDR3: TGTGCCTGGAGTGTACTGGGGGACCCTGAGGAAAAACTGTTTTTT. This gives the protein CAWSVLGDPEEKLFF.

This rearrangement joins TRBV30 to TRBJ2-6; D is uncertain. V lost 1 base and J 0 bases, leaving 13 bases between the germline ends. CDR1 and CDR2 (germline): GTSNPN, SVGIG (reference sequence). The CDR3 has 17 residues. As DNA, the CDR3 is TGTGCCTGGAGTGGAGGTGGAAGGAGCTCTGGGGCCAACGTCCTGACTTTC. Translated, it gives CAWSGGGRSSGANVLTF.

The chain couples TRBV30 to TRBJ1-4; 8 nucleotides agree with TRBD1. Unmatched junction bases numbered 13, after V lost 2 bases and J lost 8 bases. CDR3 size: 16 residues. Germline values: CDR1 GTSNPN, CDR2 SVGIG (reference sequence). CDR3 loop: CAWSKRTRGRQEKLFF. As DNA, the CDR3 is TGTGCCTGGAGTAAGAGGACCAGGGGGCGCCAAGAAAAACTGTTTTTT.

This chain uses TRBV6-1 with TRBJ1-3; D is possibly TRBD1 (5 bases). The CDR3 contains 14 residues. Between the trimmed V and J ends, which lost 7 bases and 0 bases, there was a span of 10 bases. Germline lookup yields CDR1 MNHNS and CDR2 SASEGT. The CDR3 DNA reads as TGTGCCAGCAAAGGGACGGGCTCTGGAAACACCATATATTTT. It is translated as CASKGTGSGNTIYF.

The genes are TRBV18 and TRBJ2-5; D may be TRBD2 (6 bases). Germline V gene data show CDR1 as KGHSH and CDR2 as LQKENI. CDR3 length equals 13 residues. The germline V and J ends were trimmed by 1 base and 9 bases, with 12 bases remaining between them. The CDR3, as DNA: TGTGCCAGCTCACCACGGGGACTGCTGGCCCAGTACTTC. This gives the protein CASSPRGLLAQYF. Full variable domain (outside the CDR3, taken from reference TRBV18 and TRBJ2-5): NAGVMQNPRHLVRRRGQEARLRCSPMKGHSHVYWYRQLPEEGLKFMVYLQKENIIDESGMPKERFSAEFPKEGPSILRIQQVVRGDSAAYFCASSPRGLLAQYFGPGTRLLVL.

The chain couples TRBV18 to TRBJ1-1; 7 bases align to TRBD1. CDR3 length: 15 residues. The junction had 8 bases not matched to a gene; V was cut back by 2 bases and J by 5 bases. Germline V lookup: CDR1 KGHSH, CDR2 LQKENI. CDR3 protein: CASSPTGQQRTEAFF. The CDR3 nucleotides are TGTGCCAGCTCACCAACGGGACAGCAGAGGACTGAAGCTTTCTTT.

V gene TRBV4-2 combines with J gene TRBJ2-3, with 7 bases lining up with TRBD2. J gave up 4 bases and V 1 base, and 17 bases lay outside the gene matches. Germline assignment: CDR1 LGHNA and CDR2 YNFKEQ. The CDR3 is 19 residues long. The CDR3 here is CASSQVGGSYSLRADTQYF. The CDR3 region has the DNA TGTGCCAGCAGCCAAGTGGGCGGGAGCTACTCCCTCAGGGCAGATACGCAGTATTTT.

The chain carries TRBV25-1 and TRBJ2-6; TRBD1 agrees at 8 bases. V gave up 3 bases and J gave up 0 bases; unmatched junction bases: 4. Germline V CDR1 and CDR2: MGHDK, SYGVNS. CDR3 size: 17 residues. The CDR3, as DNA: TGTGCCAGCAGTGATGTGGACAGGGCCTCTGGGGCCAACGTCCTGACTTTC. Protein: CASSDVDRASGANVLTF.

The chain combines TRBV7-2 with TRBJ1-1; D remains unclear. V lost 5 bases and J lost 11, with 6 bases in between. In germline, CDR1 is SGHTA, CDR2 FQGNSA. The CDR3 extends over 9 amino acids. The CDR3 region has the DNA TGTGCCAGCAGCCCTCGTGCTTTCTTT. Residues: CASSPRAFF. The full variable domain, in which reference TRBV7-2 and TRBJ1-1 provide the parts outside the CDR3, is GAGVSQSPSNKVTEKGKDVELRCDPISGHTALYWYRQSLGQGLEFLIYFQGNSAPDKSGLPSDRFSAERTGGSVSTLTIQRTQQEDSAVYLCASSPRAFFGQGTRLTVV.

This clone has only one observation. The chain recombines TRBV7-8 with TRBJ2-3, with D perhaps being TRBD1 or TRBD2 (5 bases each). V was shortened by 7 bases and J by 2 bases, with 19 bases between the two germline ends. CDR3 length: 16 amino acids. In germline, CDR1 is SGHVS, CDR2 FQNEAQ. CDR3 loop: CASTNEGRRDTDTQYF. CDR3 in DNA: TGTGCCAGCACCAATGAGGGGAGACGGGACACAGATACGCAGTATTTT.

V is TRBV7-3 and J is TRBJ2-6, with TRBD1 as a possible D gene (8 bases). CDR3 length: 16 amino acids. V gave up 5 bases and J gave up 2 bases, with 13 bases separating them. The germline V gene has CDR1 SGHTA and CDR2 FQGTGA. This CDR3 reads CASSGRDRPGANVLTF. Written as DNA, the CDR3 is TGTGCCAGCAGCGGGAGGGACAGGCCTGGGGCCAACGTCCTGACTTTC.

This chain connects TRBV30 to TRBJ1-5; no definite D call. Germline V gene data show CDR1 as GTSNPN and CDR2 as SVGIG (reference sequence). This CDR3 comprises 12 residues. Trimming took off 0 bases at V and 8 bases at J, with 8 bases between the two ends. In nucleotides, the CDR3 is TGTGCCTGGAGTGTATGGGGAGAGCCCCAGCATTTT. Protein product: CAWSVWGEPQHF.

J is TRBJ2-1 and V is TRBV19; no firm D call. The germline gives CDR1 LNHDA, CDR2 SQIVND (reference sequence). The germline V and J ends were trimmed by 10 bases and 4 bases, with 17 bases remaining between them. The CDR3 covers 14 residues. The CDR3 region has the DNA TGTGCCACTTATAATCAGACACATTACAATGAGCAGTTCTTC. Its translation is CATYNQTHYNEQFF.

This clone was seen only a few times. The V call is TRBV27, the J call TRBJ2-1; D call uncertain. Trimming took off 3 bases at V and 6 bases at J, with 9 bases between the two ends. Germline CDR1 reads MNHEY; CDR2 reads SMNVEV (reference sequence). The CDR3 consists of 13 residues. The CDR3 protein is CASSLVKTNEQFF. Here the CDR3 DNA reads TGTGCCAGCAGTTTGGTCAAGACCAATGAGCAGTTCTTC.

The rearrangement joins TRBV30 to TRBJ2-7, with unresolved D. Germline-derived CDR1 and CDR2 are GTSNPN and SVGIG (reference sequence). V was pared by 1 base and J by 1 base, with 14 bases between. CDR3 length equals 15 residues. The DNA of the CDR3 is TGTGCCTGGAGTGCCGACTGGGTTGCTTCCTACGAGCAGTACTTC. Its translation is CAWSADWVASYEQYF.

CDR3 amino acids: CASETSAYNEQFF. For the CDR3, the DNA is TGTGCCAGCGAGACTAGCGCCTACAATGAGCAGTTCTTC. The chain couples TRBV6-9 to TRBJ2-1; 8 nucleotides agree with TRBD2. With 8 bases clipped from V and 2 bases from J, the junction kept 2 bases outside the gene matches. CDR3 length: 13 residues. Germline assignment: CDR1 MNHGY and CDR2 SVAAGI.

J is TRBJ2-1 and V is TRBV5-1, with 10 bases identical to TRBD2. The trim removed 5 bases at V and 0 bases at J, leaving 11 bases unmatched. This CDR3 has 18 residues. Germline V gives CDR1 SGHRS, CDR2 YFSETQ. CDR3 residues: CASRWVAGGLSSYNEQFF. The CDR3 DNA reads as TGCGCCAGCAGATGGGTAGCGGGAGGCCTGAGCTCCTACAATGAGCAGTTCTTC.